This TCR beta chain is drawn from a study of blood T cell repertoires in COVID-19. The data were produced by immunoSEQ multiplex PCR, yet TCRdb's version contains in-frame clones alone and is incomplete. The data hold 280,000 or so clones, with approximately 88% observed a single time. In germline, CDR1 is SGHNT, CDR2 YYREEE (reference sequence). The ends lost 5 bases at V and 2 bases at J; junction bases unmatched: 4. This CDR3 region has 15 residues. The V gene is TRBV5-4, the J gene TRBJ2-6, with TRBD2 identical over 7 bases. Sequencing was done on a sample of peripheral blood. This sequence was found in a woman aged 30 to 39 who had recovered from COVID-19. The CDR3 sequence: CASSSLAAGANVLTF. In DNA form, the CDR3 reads TGTGCCAGCAGTTCGCTAGCGGCTGGGGCCAACGTCCTGACTTTC.